Listed below are T cell receptor beta chains from one sample, sequenced in a study of blood T cell repertoires in COVID-19. Data came from immunoSEQ multiplex PCR; TCRdb stores just in-frame clones and leaves some out. The sample includes 160,000 or so clones, around 80% seen only once; the top ten take around 8%. Sequenced sample: peripheral blood. Receptors originate from a woman aged 70-85 years with acute or convalescent COVID-19. CDR3s include the opening cysteine and the closing phenylalanine or tryptophan. Each record gives: J gene, D gene, clone size, V gene, CDR3 protein, CDR3 DNA. D genes are given only for firm matches. Only some rows state a clone size, as once, few, many or a class for expanded clones.

TRBJ1-3 | NA | NA | TRBV7-2 | CASSLLAQGYGNTIYF | TGTGCCAGCAGCTTACTCGCCCAGGGTTATGGAAACACCATATATTTT
TRBJ1-4 | NA | NA | TRBV6-2/TRBV6-3 | CASSFGRLNEKLFF | TGTGCCAGCAGCTTTGGCAGGCTAAATGAAAAACTGTTTTTT
TRBJ1-6 | TRBD1 | NA | TRBV18 | CASSLGQGASNSPLHF | TGTGCCAGCTCATTGGGACAGGGGGCGTCTAATTCACCCCTCCACTTT
TRBJ2-5 | TRBD1 | NA | TRBV9 | CASSVAGQGAETQYF | TGTGCCAGCAGCGTAGCGGGACAGGGGGCTGAGACCCAGTACTTC
TRBJ2-3 | NA | once | TRBV5-4 | CASSLGQPGTDTQYF | TGTGCCAGCAGCCTCGGACAGCCTGGCACAGATACGCAGTATTTT
TRBJ2-5 | TRBD2 | NA | TRBV5-6 | CASSFGRLAGDWETQYF | TGTGCCAGCAGCTTCGGACGGCTAGCGGGAGACTGGGAGACCCAGTACTTC
TRBJ1-2 | TRBD1 | NA | TRBV6-5 | CASSMQGGSDGYTF | TGTGCCAGCAGTATGCAGGGGGGTTCAGATGGCTACACCTTC
TRBJ1-6 | NA | NA | TRBV5-5 | CASSPGLYNSPLHF | TGTGCCAGCAGCCCGGGACTCTATAATTCACCCCTCCACTTT
TRBJ1-2 | TRBD1 | NA | TRBV6-6 | CASTQTQGGVNYGYTF | TGTGCCAGCACCCAAACTCAGGGGGGAGTTAACTATGGCTACACCTTC
TRBJ2-5 | NA | NA | TRBV27 | CASTREYQETQYF | TGTGCAAGCACGCGAGAGTACCAAGAGACCCAGTACTTC
TRBJ2-1 | TRBD2 | NA | TRBV14 | CASSLKPGLAEPPYNEQFF | TGTGCCAGCAGCCTTAAACCGGGACTAGCGGAGCCACCCTACAATGAGCAGTTCTTC
TRBJ2-3 | NA | NA | TRBV5-1 | CASSARVDTDTQYF | TGCGCCAGCAGCGCCAGGGTTGACACAGATACGCAGTATTTT
TRBJ2-2 | NA | NA | TRBV5-4 | CASSVQSTGELFF | TGTGCCAGCAGCGTACAGTCCACCGGGGAGCTGTTTTTT
TRBJ1-2 | TRBD1 | NA | TRBV7-8 | CASSPRVRDRGRQGGYTF | TGTGCCAGCAGCCCACGGGTCCGGGACAGGGGTCGTCAGGGTGGCTACACCTTC
TRBJ1-5 | NA | NA | TRBV3-1/TRBV3-2 | CASRYRSDSNQPQHF | TGTGCCAGCAGATACAGGTCTGATAGCAATCAGCCCCAGCATTTT
TRBJ2-1 | NA | NA | TRBV7-3 | CASSTYPPLRGEQFF | TGTGCCAGCAGCACCTACCCGCCACTACGCGGTGAGCAGTTCTTC
TRBJ1-2 | TRBD1 | NA | TRBV28 | CASSSWTGPHGYTF | TGTGCCAGCAGTAGCTGGACAGGGCCACATGGCTACACCTTC
TRBJ2-3 | NA | NA | TRBV15 | CATSRGAAGSDTQYF | TGTGCCACCAGCAGAGGGGCGGCGGGTTCAGATACGCAGTATTTT
TRBJ2-7 | TRBD1 | NA | TRBV27 | CASSLFGDRVIEQYF | TGTGCCAGCAGTTTGTTTGGGGACAGGGTGATTGAGCAGTACTTC
TRBJ1-6 | NA | few | TRBV5-1 | CASSLVMRSPLHF | TGCGCCAGCAGCTTGGTGATGCGTTCACCCCTCCACTTT
TRBJ2-7 | TRBD1 | NA | TRBV4-3 | CASSPGTGGAYEQYF | TGCGCCAGCAGCCCGGGGACAGGTGGGGCCTACGAGCAGTACTTC
TRBJ2-2 | TRBD1 | NA | TRBV6-4 | CASSLDRAQNTGELFF | TGTGCCAGCAGCCTGGACAGGGCCCAGAACACCGGGGAGCTGTTTTTT
TRBJ2-1 | TRBD2 | NA | TRBV6-2/TRBV6-3 | CASSHLLGGEQFF | TGTGCCAGCAGCCATCTCTTGGGAGGGGAGCAGTTCTTC
TRBJ1-5 | NA | NA | TRBV30 | CAWRGGAGQPQHF | TGTGCCTGGAGAGGGGGGGCGGGACAGCCCCAGCATTTT
TRBJ1-5 | TRBD1 | NA | TRBV18 | CASSQQGTEQPQHF | TGTGCCAGCTCACAACAGGGGACGGAGCAGCCCCAGCATTTT
TRBJ2-7 | TRBD1 | once | TRBV24-1 | CATSDGMTGTGSIYEQYF | TGTGCCACCAGTGATGGGATGACCGGGACAGGGTCAATCTACGAGCAGTACTTC
TRBJ2-2 | NA | few | TRBV11-2 | CASSQGPLSGELFF | TGTGCCAGCAGCCAGGGCCCTCTATCCGGGGAGCTGTTTTTT
TRBJ1-1 | TRBD1 | NA | TRBV5-8 | CASSSRQGAFTEAFF | TGTGCCAGCAGCTCGCGCCAGGGGGCTTTCACTGAAGCTTTCTTT
TRBJ2-5 | NA | NA | TRBV19 | CASSMRWTQYF | TGTGCCAGTAGTATGAGGTGGACCCAGTACTTC
TRBJ2-1 | TRBD2 | NA | TRBV19 | CASSIEGGRGNNEQFF | TGTGCCAGTAGTATAGAAGGCGGGAGAGGGAACAATGAGCAGTTCTTC
TRBJ2-1 | NA | NA | TRBV2 | CASSEAPSSYNEQFF | TGTGCCAGCAGTGAAGCACCGAGCTCCTACAATGAGCAGTTCTTC
TRBJ1-2 | NA | NA | TRBV9 | CASSGPPSNYGYTF | TGTGCCAGCAGCGGTCCTCCGTCCAACTATGGCTACACCTTC
TRBJ1-4 | TRBD1 | NA | TRBV27 | CASSLIGGREKLFF | TGTGCCAGCAGTTTGATAGGGGGCCGGGAAAAACTGTTTTTT
TRBJ2-7 | TRBD2 | once | TRBV15 | CATSRDTILAGYEQYF | TGTGCCACCAGCAGAGATACGATACTAGCGGGTTACGAGCAGTACTTC
TRBJ2-1 | TRBD2 | NA | TRBV9 | CASSLGTSVYNEQFF | TGTGCCAGCAGCCTAGGGACTAGCGTATACAATGAGCAGTTCTTC
TRBJ2-3 | NA | NA | TRBV6-5 | CASTGTDTQYF | TGTGCCAGCACCGGCACAGATACGCAGTATTTT
TRBJ2-1 | NA | NA | TRBV24-1 | CATSDKANEQFF | TGTGCCACCAGTGATAAAGCCAATGAGCAGTTCTTC
TRBJ1-2 | TRBD1 | NA | TRBV7-2 | CASSSGGYGYTF | TGTGCCAGCAGTTCAGGGGGCTATGGCTACACCTTC
TRBJ2-2 | NA | NA | TRBV9 | CASSGRTAGTGELFF | TGTGCCAGCAGCGGGCGGACCGCGGGCACCGGGGAGCTGTTTTTT
TRBJ1-2 | NA | NA | TRBV29-1 | CSVGFTGSKGYTF | TGCAGCGTGGGCTTTACAGGGTCAAAAGGCTACACCTTC
TRBJ2-1 | TRBD1 | NA | TRBV5-4 | CASSIGQGEVKRQFF | TGTGCCAGCAGCATCGGACAGGGTGAAGTAAAAAGGCAGTTCTTC
TRBJ2-4 | TRBD1 | NA | TRBV28 | CASSSTGQKTQLQYF | TGTGCCAGCAGTTCAACGGGACAGAAAACCCAACTTCAGTACTTC
TRBJ1-2 | TRBD1 | NA | TRBV7-9 | CASSSGGGAGYGYTF | TGTGCCAGCAGCTCTGGAGGGGGCGCAGGCTATGGCTACACCTTC
TRBJ1-2 | TRBD1 | few | TRBV10-3 | CATGTGLDYGYTF | TGTGCCACCGGGACAGGGCTCGACTATGGCTACACCTTC
TRBJ1-5 | NA | NA | TRBV6-1 | CASSETGLGQWVQPQHF | TGTGCCAGCAGTGAGACAGGTCTAGGGCAATGGGTTCAGCCCCAGCATTTT
TRBJ2-7 | NA | once | TRBV20-1 | CSARDGYEQYF | TGCAGTGCTAGAGACGGGTACGAGCAGTACTTC
TRBJ1-5 | NA | NA | TRBV6-2/TRBV6-3 | CASRPGGAKGPQHF | TGTGCCAGCAGACCTGGAGGGGCCAAGGGGCCCCAGCATTTT
TRBJ2-3 | NA | NA | TRBV5-6 | CASSLVSGRGTQYF | TGTGCCAGCAGCTTGGTTTCGGGGCGGGGTACGCAGTATTTT
TRBJ2-5 | NA | NA | TRBV19 | CASSRTGDLGETQYF | TGTGCCAGCTCACGTACGGGAGACTTGGGGGAGACCCAGTACTTC
TRBJ1-4 | NA | once | TRBV28 | CASSFTGREKLFF | TGTGCCAGCAGTTTTACAGGGAGAGAAAAACTGTTTTTT
TRBJ1-6 | NA | NA | TRBV6-5 | CATVLDGHPNSPLHF | TGTGCCACCGTACTAGATGGGCACCCGAATTCACCCCTCCACTTT
TRBJ1-1 | NA | NA | TRBV19 | CASTHQGLVDRSPEAFF | TGTGCCAGTACCCACCAAGGGCTGGTCGACAGGTCCCCTGAAGCTTTCTTT